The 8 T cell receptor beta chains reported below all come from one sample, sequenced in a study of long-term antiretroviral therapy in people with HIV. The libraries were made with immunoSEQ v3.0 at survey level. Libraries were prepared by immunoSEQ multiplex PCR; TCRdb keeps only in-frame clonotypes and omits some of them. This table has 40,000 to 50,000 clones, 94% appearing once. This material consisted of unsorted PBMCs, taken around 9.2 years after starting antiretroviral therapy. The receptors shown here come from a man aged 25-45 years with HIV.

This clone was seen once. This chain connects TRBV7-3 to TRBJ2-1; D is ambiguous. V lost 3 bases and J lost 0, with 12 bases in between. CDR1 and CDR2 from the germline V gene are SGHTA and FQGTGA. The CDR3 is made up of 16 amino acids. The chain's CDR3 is CASSFSISHSYNEQFF. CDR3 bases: TGTGCCAGCAGCTTCAGCATCAGTCACTCCTACAATGAGCAGTTCTTC.

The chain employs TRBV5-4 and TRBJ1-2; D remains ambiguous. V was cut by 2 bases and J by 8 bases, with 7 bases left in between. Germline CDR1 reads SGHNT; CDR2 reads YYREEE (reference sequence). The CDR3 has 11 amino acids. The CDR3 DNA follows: TGTGCCAGCAGCTTAGGAACCGGCTACACCTTC. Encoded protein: CASSLGTGYTF.

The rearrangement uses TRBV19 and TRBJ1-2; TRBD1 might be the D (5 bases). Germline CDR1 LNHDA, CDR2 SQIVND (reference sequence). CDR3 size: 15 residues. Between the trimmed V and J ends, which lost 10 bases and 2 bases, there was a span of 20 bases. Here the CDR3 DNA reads TGTGCCACCACGGGGTCGATGGGGCTAAACTATGGCTACACCTTC. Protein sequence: CATTGSMGLNYGYTF.

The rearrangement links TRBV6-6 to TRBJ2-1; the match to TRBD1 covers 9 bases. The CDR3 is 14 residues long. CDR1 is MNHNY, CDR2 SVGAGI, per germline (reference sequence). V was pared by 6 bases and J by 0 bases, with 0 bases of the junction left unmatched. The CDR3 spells CASRTGGSYNEQFF. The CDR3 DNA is TGTGCCAGCAGGACAGGGGGCTCCTACAATGAGCAGTTCTTC.

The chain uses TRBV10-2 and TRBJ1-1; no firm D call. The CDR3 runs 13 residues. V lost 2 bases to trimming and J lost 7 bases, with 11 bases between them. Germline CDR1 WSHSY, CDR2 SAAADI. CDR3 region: CASSETGVNEAFF. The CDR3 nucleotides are TGCGCCAGCAGTGAGACCGGAGTTAATGAAGCTTTCTTT.

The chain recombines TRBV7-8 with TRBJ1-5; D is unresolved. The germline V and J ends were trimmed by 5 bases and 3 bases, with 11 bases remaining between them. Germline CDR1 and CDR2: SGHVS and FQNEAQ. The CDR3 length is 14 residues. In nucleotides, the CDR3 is TGTGCCAGCAGCCTAGGACCGTTCAATCAGCCCCAGCATTTT. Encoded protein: CASSLGPFNQPQHF.

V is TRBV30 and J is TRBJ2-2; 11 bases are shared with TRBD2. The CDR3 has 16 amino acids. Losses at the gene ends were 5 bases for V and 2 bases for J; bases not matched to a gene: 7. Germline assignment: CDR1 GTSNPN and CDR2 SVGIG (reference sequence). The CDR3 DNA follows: TGTGCCTGGGAAACTAGCGGGGGCCTCAACACCGGGGAGCTGTTTTTT. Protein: CAWETSGGLNTGELFF.

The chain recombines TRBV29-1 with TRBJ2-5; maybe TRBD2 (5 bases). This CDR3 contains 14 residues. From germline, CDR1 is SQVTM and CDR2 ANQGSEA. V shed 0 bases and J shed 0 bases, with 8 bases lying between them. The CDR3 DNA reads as TGCAGCGTTGAAGACCTCGGGAACCAAGAGACCCAGTACTTC. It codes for CSVEDLGNQETQYF. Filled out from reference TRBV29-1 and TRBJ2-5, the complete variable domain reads SAVISQKPSRDICQRGTSLTIQCQVDSQVTMMFWYRQQPGQSLTLIATANQGSEATYESGFVIDKFPISRPNLTFSTLTVSNMSPEDSSIYLCSVEDLGNQETQYFGPGTRLLVL.